This T cell receptor (delta chain) originates from a study of γδ T cells in repeated Plasmodium falciparum infection. Background on the study: Malian children with intense seasonal malaria exposure were compared with matched Australian children. Study results and caveats: Waves of new clonotype selection appeared after repeated controlled infections in Vdelta2-negative, largely Vdelta1+, gammadelta T cells.

TCRdb processed the multiplex PCR reads again with the CATT caller. The repertoire holds 50,000 to 55,000 delta-chain clones, with 1.9% as singletons. Vgamma9/Vdelta2+ and Vdelta2-negative gammadelta T cells were flow-sorted from PBMC for bulk sequencing. As concerns this clone: Its antigen is as yet unknown. The protein recorded in TCRdb matches a much larger clone and deviates from this DNA's translation at residue 15, suggesting a read error; the protein here is obtained by translating the DNA.

V shed 0 bases and J shed 3 bases, with 26 bases lying between them. Germline V gene sequence: CDR1 TSWWSYY, CDR2 QGS. The CDR3 sequence is 20 residues long. Sequenced sample: gamma-delta T cells from blood. The rearrangement links TRDV1 to TRDJ1; D is unclear. This receptor was identified in a pool of human donors (malaria-infected and uninfected, not separated). CDR3: CALGELFANRGRLYADKLIF. Written as DNA, the CDR3 is TGTGCTCTTGGGGAACTCTTTGCCAATCGGGGTCGACTTTACGCCGATAAACTCATCTTT.